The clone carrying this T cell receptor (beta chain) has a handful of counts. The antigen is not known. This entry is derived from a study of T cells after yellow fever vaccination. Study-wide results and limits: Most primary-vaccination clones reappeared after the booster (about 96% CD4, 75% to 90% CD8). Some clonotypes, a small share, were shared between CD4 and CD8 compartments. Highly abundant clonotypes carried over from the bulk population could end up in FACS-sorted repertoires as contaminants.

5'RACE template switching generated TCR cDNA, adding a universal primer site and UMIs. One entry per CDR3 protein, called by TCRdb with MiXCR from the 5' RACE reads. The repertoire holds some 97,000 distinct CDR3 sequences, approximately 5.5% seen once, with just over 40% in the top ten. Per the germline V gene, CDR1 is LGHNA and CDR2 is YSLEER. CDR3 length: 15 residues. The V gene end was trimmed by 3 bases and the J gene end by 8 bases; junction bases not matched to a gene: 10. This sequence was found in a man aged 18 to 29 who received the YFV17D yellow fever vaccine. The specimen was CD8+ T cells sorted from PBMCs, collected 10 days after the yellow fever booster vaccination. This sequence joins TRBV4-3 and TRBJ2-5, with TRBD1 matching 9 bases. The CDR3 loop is CASSQEDRGRDTQYF. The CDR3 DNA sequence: TGCGCCAGCAGCCAGGAGGACAGGGGACGGGATACCCAGTACTTC.